These 18 T cell receptor beta chains originate from one sample sequenced in a study of cytomegalovirus exposure and HLA in healthy donors. Libraries were prepared by immunoSEQ multiplex PCR; TCRdb keeps only in-frame clonotypes and omits some of them. Of roughly 150,000 clones in the sample, about 94% are singletons; the top ten hold approximately 1.8%. Material for sequencing was PBMCs. Receptor source: a man aged 18 to 30 in good health and CMV-seropositive.

This clone was counted between two and nine times. V is TRBV18 and J is TRBJ2-7; 13 nucleotides match TRBD2. This CDR3 comprises 16 residues. The germline gives CDR1 KGHSH, CDR2 LQKENI. The V gene end was trimmed by 3 bases and the J gene end by 0 bases; junction bases not matched to a gene: 2. The CDR3 loop reads CASSPRTSGSSYEQYF. CDR3 sequence (DNA): TGTGCCAGCTCACCGAGGACTAGCGGGAGCTCCTACGAGCAGTACTTC.

The chain uses TRBV2 and TRBJ2-2; 8 nucleotides align to TRBD2. With 0 bases clipped from V and 7 bases from J, the junction kept 4 bases outside the gene matches. Germline-derived CDR1 and CDR2 are SNHLY and FYNNEI. This CDR3 is 15 amino acids long. The CDR3: CASSEARGGSGELFF. CDR3 DNA: TGTGCCAGCAGTGAAGCACGGGGGGGGAGCGGGGAGCTGTTTTTT.

This sequence joins TRBV2 and TRBJ1-2; no definite D call. This CDR3 region has 8 residues. Germline values: CDR1 SNHLY, CDR2 FYNNEI. The V and J ends lost 3 bases and 13 bases respectively, with 3 bases between them. The CDR3 coding sequence is TGTGCCAGCAGTGAGAGCACCTTC. Its translation: CASSESTF.

The chain couples TRBV6-1 to TRBJ1-1; possibly TRBD1 for D (6 bases). Trimming left V 3 bases short and J 5 bases short, with 19 bases between. The germline gives CDR1 MNHNS, CDR2 SASEGT. The CDR3 contains 16 residues. In DNA, the CDR3 is TGTGCCAGCAGTGAGTGGGAGGTGGGGGGGCAGACTGAAGCTTTCTTT. This codes for CASSEWEVGGQTEAFF.

J is TRBJ2-3 and V is TRBV7-9, with D possibly matching TRBD2 (6 bases). This CDR3 contains 15 residues. V shed 7 bases and J shed 1 base, with 15 bases lying between them. The V gene's germline CDR1 is SEHNR and CDR2 FQNEAQ (reference sequence). Here the CDR3 DNA reads TGTGCCAGCAACCCGGGTAGCGGAGGCACAGATACGCAGTATTTT. Amino acids: CASNPGSGGTDTQYF.

This clone has more than one count but fewer than ten. The chain joins TRBV4-2 to TRBJ2-2, with TRBD2 identical over 10 bases. The V gene end was trimmed by 0 bases and the J gene end by 1 base; junction bases not matched to a gene: 11. CDR1 and CDR2 (germline): LGHNA, YNFKEQ. The CDR3 totals 20 residues. Written as DNA, the CDR3 is TGTGCCAGCAGCCAAGATGGGCGGACTAGCGGACTCATGAACACCGGGGAGCTGTTTTTT. Its protein product is CASSQDGRTSGLMNTGELFF.

The rearrangement uses TRBV29-1 and TRBJ2-3; tentatively, D is TRBD2 (6 bases). Trimming took off 7 bases at V and 2 bases at J, with 13 bases between the two ends. The CDR3 spans 13 residues. Germline values: CDR1 SQVTM, CDR2 ANQGSEA. The CDR3 loop is CSGRGGDTDTQYF. The CDR3 DNA reads as TGCAGCGGGAGGGGCGGAGACACAGATACGCAGTATTTT.

The chain recombines TRBV9 with TRBJ1-1, with D perhaps matching TRBD1 (5 bases). V was trimmed by 6 bases and J by 7 bases, leaving 19 bases between them. Per the germline V gene, CDR1 is SGDLS and CDR2 is YYNGEE. The CDR3 is made up of 14 amino acids. CDR3 in amino acids: CASTLSTGGGEAFF. The CDR3 DNA sequence: TGTGCCAGCACCCTTTCCACCGGGGGGGGTGAAGCTTTCTTT.

The V call is TRBV5-1, the J call TRBJ2-3; 11 bases align to TRBD2. With V trimmed by 2 bases and J by 6 bases, 5 bases remained unmatched. This CDR3 has 15 amino acids. Germline loops: CDR1 SGHRS, CDR2 YFSETQ. The CDR3 nucleotides are TGCGCCAGCAGCTTTCGAACTAGCGGGAGTGATACGCAGTATTTT. The encoded protein is CASSFRTSGSDTQYF.

The V call is TRBV5-1, the J call TRBJ2-5; 9 bases align to TRBD2. CDR3 length equals 16 residues. Germline CDR1 and CDR2: SGHRS and YFSETQ. The V gene end was trimmed by 4 bases and the J gene end by 2 bases; junction bases not matched to a gene: 9. The CDR3 here is CASSGGGSGRQETQYF. CDR3 coding DNA: TGCGCCAGCAGCGGCGGGGGGAGCGGGAGGCAAGAGACCCAGTACTTC.

The CDR3 loop is CASKGGSNNEQFF. The DNA for the CDR3 is TGTGCCAGCAAAGGGGGAAGTAACAATGAGCAGTTCTTC. The chain recombines TRBV7-8 with TRBJ2-1; tentatively, D is TRBD1 (6 bases). Trimming cost V 7 bases and J 5 bases, with 12 bases left between them. CDR3 size: 13 residues. CDR1 and CDR2 (germline): SGHVS, FQNEAQ.

The V and J genes are TRBV27 and TRBJ2-5, with TRBD1 matching 8 bases. CDR1 and CDR2 from the germline V gene are MNHEY and SMNVEV (reference sequence). The CDR3 length is 15 residues. After removal of 4 bases from V and 3 bases from J, the junction contained 7 bases not matched to a gene. CDR3 residues: CASSSRDRRKETQYF. The CDR3 region has the DNA TGTGCCAGCAGTTCCCGGGACAGGCGTAAAGAGACCCAGTACTTC.

The chain recombines TRBV27 with TRBJ1-1; tentative D call: TRBD1 (5 bases). CDR1 is MNHEY, CDR2 SMNVEV, per germline (reference sequence). The CDR3 runs 14 residues. With 2 bases removed from V and 13 bases from J, the gap between germline ends came to 20 bases. The CDR3 sequence is CASSLTLPGLEVFF. CDR3 DNA sequence: TGTGCCAGCAGTTTAACCCTTCCGGGACTTGAGGTTTTCTTT.

This clone was found a few times. The chain couples TRBV18 to TRBJ2-7; TRBD1 might be the D (6 bases). Germline CDR1 reads KGHSH; CDR2 reads LQKENI. Trimming shortened V by 6 bases and J by 4 bases, and 10 bases separated the two germline ends. The CDR3 has 12 residues. This CDR3 is CASSQQGYEQYF. DNA for the CDR3: TGTGCCAGCTCGCAACAGGGATACGAGCAGTACTTC.

CDR3 region: CASIRSGAKNIQYF. The CDR3 DNA sequence: TGCGCCAGCATCCGGTCAGGAGCCAAAAACATTCAGTACTTC. This sequence joins TRBV23-1 and TRBJ2-4; D unclear. TRBV23-1 is known as an ORF, though its function is uncertain. V was shortened by 7 bases and J by 0 bases, with 10 bases between the two germline ends. CDR3 size: 14 residues.

The chain couples TRBV7-2 to TRBJ2-2, with D unresolved. The CDR3 is 15 residues long. Germline loops: CDR1 SGHTA, CDR2 FQGNSA. V gave up 5 bases and J gave up 0 bases, with 10 bases separating them. CDR3 DNA: TGTGCCAGCAGCAGTCGACTCGCGAACACCGGGGAGCTGTTTTTT. The encoded protein is CASSSRLANTGELFF.

The chain uses TRBV27 and TRBJ2-2; 8 bases match TRBD1. Trimming cost V 2 bases and J 3 bases; bases outside gene matches: 5. Germline V CDR1 and CDR2: MNHEY, SMNVEV (reference sequence). The CDR3 runs to 16 residues. The CDR3 sequence: CASSLHPGGDTGELFF. The CDR3 region has the DNA TGTGCCAGCAGTTTACATCCAGGGGGCGACACCGGGGAGCTGTTTTTT.

This clone was seen a few times. CDR3 nucleotide sequence: TGCAGTGCTAGAAGGGGCGGCGAGCTGTTTTTT. Protein product: CSARRGGELFF. The J gene is TRBJ2-2, the V gene TRBV20-1; maybe TRBD1 (5 bases). Per the germline V gene, CDR1 is DFQATT and CDR2 is SNEGSKA (reference sequence). The CDR3 extends over 11 amino acids. V lost 2 bases to trimming and J lost 11 bases, with 9 bases between them.